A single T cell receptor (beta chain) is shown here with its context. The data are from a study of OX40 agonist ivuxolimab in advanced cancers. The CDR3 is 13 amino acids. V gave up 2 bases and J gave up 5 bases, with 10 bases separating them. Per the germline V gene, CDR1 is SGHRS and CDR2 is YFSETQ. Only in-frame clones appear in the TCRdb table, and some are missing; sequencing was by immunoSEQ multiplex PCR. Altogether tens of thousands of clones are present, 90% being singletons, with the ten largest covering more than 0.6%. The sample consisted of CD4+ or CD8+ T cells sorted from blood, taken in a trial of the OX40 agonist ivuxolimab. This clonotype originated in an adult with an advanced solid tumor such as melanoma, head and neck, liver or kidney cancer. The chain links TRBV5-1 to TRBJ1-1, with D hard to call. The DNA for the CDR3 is TGCGCCAGCAGCTTCAAGGCTCGGACTGAAGCTTTCTTT. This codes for CASSFKARTEAFF.